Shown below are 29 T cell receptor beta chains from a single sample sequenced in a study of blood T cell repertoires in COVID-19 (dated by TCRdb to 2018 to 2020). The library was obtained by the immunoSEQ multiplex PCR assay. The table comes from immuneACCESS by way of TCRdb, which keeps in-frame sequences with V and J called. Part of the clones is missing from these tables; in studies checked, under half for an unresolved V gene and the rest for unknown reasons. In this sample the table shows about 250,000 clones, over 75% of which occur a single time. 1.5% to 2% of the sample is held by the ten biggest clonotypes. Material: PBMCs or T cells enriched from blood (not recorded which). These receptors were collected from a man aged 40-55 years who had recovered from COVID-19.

This CDR3 is CASSQRGDRGHEQYF. The CDR3, as DNA: TGTGCCAGCAGCCAGAGGGGGGACAGGGGCCACGAGCAGTACTTC. This sequence joins TRBV3-1 (or the pseudogene TRBV3-2) and TRBJ2-7, with 10 nucleotides matching TRBD1. The length of the CDR3 is 15 residues. J lost 5 bases, V lost 3 bases, and 7 bases had no gene match. Germline-derived CDR1 and CDR2 are LGHDT and YNNKEL (reference sequence).

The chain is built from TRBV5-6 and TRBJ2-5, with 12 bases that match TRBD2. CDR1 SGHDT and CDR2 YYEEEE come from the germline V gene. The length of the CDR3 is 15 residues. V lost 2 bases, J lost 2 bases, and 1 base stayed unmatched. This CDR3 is CASSLGLAGQETQYF. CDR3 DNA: TGTGCCAGCAGCTTAGGACTAGCGGGGCAAGAGACCCAGTACTTC.

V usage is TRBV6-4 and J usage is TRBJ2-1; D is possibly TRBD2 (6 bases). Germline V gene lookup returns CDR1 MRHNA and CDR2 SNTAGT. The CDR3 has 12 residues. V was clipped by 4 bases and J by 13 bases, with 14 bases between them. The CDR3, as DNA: TGTGCCAGCAGTGGAACTAGCACTAAACAGTTCTTC. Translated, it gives CASSGTSTKQFF.

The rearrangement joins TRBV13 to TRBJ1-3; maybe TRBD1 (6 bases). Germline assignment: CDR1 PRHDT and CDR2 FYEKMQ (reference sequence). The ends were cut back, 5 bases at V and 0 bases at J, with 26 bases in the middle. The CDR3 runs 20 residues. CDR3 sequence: CASSPDRENRVPSSGNTIYF. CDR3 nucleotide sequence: TGTGCCAGCAGCCCGGATAGAGAGAACAGGGTCCCCTCCTCTGGAAACACCATATATTTT.

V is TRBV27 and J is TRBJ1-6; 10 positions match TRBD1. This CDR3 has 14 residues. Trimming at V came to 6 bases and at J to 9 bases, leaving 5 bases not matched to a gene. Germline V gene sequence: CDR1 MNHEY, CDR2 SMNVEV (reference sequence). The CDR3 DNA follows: TGTGCCAGCAGCTTCGGACAGGGGGTTTCACCCCTCCACTTT. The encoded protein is CASSFGQGVSPLHF.

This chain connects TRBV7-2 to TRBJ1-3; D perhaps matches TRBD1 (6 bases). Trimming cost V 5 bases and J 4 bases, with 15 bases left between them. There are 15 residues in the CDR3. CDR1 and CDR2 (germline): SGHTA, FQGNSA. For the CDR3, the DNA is TGTGCCAGCAGCCTCACCGAGGGGGTCGGAAACACCATATATTTT. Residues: CASSLTEGVGNTIYF. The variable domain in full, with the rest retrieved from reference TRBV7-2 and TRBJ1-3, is GAGVSQSPSNKVTEKGKDVELRCDPISGHTALYWYRQSLGQGLEFLIYFQGNSAPDKSGLPSDRFSAERTGGSVSTLTIQRTQQEDSAVYLCASSLTEGVGNTIYFGEGSWLTVV.

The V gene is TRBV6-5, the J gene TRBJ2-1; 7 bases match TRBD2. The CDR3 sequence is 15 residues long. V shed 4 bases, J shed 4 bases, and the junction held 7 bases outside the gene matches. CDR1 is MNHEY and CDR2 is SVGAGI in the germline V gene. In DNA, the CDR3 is TGTGCCAGCAGTTTATCACCTAGCGGATACAATGAGCAGTTCTTC. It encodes CASSLSPSGYNEQFF.

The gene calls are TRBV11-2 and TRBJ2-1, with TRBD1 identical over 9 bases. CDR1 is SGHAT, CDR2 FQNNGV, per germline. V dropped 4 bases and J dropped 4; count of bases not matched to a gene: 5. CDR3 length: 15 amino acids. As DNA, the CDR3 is TGTGCCAGCAGCTCCCCGACAGGGGGATACAATGAGCAGTTCTTC. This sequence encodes CASSSPTGGYNEQFF.

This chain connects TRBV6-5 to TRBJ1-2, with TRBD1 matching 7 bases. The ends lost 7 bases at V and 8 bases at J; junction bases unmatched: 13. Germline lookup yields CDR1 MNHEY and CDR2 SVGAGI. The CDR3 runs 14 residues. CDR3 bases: TGTGCCAGCATAGGCGCCACGACAGGGTTGGGCTACACCTTC. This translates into CASIGATTGLGYTF.

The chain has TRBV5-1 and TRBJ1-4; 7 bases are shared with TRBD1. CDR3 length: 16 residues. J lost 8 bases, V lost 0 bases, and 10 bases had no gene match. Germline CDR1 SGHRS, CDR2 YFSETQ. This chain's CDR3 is CASSLDGNRGNEKLFF. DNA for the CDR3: TGCGCCAGCAGCTTGGACGGGAACAGGGGAAACGAAAAACTGTTTTTT.

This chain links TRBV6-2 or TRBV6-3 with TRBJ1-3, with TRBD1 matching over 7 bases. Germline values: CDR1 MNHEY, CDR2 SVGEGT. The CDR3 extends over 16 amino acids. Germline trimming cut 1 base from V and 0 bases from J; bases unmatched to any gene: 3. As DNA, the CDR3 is TGTGCCAGCAGTTACTGGAAGGGGGCCTCTGGAAACACCATATATTTT. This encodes CASSYWKGASGNTIYF.

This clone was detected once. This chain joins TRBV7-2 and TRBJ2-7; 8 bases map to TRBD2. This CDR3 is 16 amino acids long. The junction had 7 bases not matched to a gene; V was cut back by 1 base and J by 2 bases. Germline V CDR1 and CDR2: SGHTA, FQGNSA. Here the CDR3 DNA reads TGTGCCAGCAGCTTAGAAGGACTAGCCGACCCCTACGAGCAGTACTTC. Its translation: CASSLEGLADPYEQYF.

The CDR3 DNA follows: TGCAGCGTCGTTCCTACAGGGGGCGCTGACTATGGCTACACCTTC. Translating gives CSVVPTGGADYGYTF. The chain is built from TRBV29-1 and TRBJ1-2; 9 bases map to TRBD1. Trimming took 6 bases from V and 3 from J; bases not matched to a gene: 11. This CDR3 spans 15 amino acids. CDR1 is SQVTM and CDR2 is ANQGSEA in the germline V gene.

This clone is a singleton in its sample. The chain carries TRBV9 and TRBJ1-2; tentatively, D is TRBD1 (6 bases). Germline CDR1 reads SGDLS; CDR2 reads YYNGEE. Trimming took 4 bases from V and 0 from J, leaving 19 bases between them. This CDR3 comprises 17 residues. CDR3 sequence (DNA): TGTGCCAGCAGCCCGCGGAAGGGGGATCCGTCTAACTATGGCTACACCTTC. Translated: CASSPRKGDPSNYGYTF. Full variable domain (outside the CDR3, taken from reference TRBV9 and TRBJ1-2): DSGVTQTPKHLITATGQRVTLRCSPRSGDLSVYWYQQSLDQGLQFLIQYYNGEERAKGNILERFSAQQFPDLHSELNLSSLELGDSALYFCASSPRKGDPSNYGYTFGSGTRLTVV.

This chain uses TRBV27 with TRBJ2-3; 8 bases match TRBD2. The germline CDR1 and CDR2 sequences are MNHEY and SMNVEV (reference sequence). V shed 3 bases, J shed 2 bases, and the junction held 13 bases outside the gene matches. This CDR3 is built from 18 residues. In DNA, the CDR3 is TGTGCCAGCAGTTTTTCCCTCCCCGGGAGGGGAGCCACAGATACGCAGTATTTT. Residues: CASSFSLPGRGATDTQYF.

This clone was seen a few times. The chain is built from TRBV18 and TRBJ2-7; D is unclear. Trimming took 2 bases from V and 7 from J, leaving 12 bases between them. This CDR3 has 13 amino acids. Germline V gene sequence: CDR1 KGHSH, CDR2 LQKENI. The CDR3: CASSPAELREQYF. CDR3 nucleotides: TGTGCCAGCTCACCAGCCGAGCTCAGGGAGCAGTACTTC.

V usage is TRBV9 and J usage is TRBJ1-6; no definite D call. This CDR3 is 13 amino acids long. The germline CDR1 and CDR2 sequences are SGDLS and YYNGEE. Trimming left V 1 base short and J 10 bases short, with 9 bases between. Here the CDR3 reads CASSVQQTSPLHF. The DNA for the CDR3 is TGTGCCAGCAGCGTACAACAAACCTCACCCCTCCACTTT.

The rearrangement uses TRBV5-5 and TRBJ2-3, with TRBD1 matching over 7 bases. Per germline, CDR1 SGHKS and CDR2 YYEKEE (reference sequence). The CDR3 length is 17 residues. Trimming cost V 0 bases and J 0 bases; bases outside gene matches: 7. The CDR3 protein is CASSLVGTVASTDTQYF. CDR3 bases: TGTGCCAGCAGCTTGGTGGGGACAGTAGCTAGCACAGATACGCAGTATTTT.

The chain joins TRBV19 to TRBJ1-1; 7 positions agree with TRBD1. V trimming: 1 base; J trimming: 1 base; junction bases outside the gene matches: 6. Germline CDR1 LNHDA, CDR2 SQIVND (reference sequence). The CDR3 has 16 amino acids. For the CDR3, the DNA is TGTGCCAGTAGTATAGCCGACCACAGGGGGAACACTGAAGCTTTCTTT. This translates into CASSIADHRGNTEAFF.

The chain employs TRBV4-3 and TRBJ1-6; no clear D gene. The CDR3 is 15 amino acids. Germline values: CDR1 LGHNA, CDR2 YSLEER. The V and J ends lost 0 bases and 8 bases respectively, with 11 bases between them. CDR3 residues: CASSQDRGIDSPLHF. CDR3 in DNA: TGCGCCAGCAGCCAAGATCGAGGTATCGATTCACCCCTCCACTTT.

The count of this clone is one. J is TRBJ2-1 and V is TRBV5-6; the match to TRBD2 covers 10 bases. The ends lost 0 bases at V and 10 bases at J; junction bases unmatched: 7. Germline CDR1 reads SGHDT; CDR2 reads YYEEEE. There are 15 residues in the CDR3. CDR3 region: CASSLEAGGPREQFF. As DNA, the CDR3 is TGTGCCAGCAGCTTGGAAGCGGGAGGGCCCCGGGAGCAGTTCTTC. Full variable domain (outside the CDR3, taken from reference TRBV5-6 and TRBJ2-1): DAGVTQSPTHLIKTRGQQVTLRCSPKSGHDTVSWYQQALGQGPQFIFQYYEEEERQRGNFPDRFSGHQFPNYSSELNVNALLLGDSALYLCASSLEAGGPREQFFGPGTRLTVL.

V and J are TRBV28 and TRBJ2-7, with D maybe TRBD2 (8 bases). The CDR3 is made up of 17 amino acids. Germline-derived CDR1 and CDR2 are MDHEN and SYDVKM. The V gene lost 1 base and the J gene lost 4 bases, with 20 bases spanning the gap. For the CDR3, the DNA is TGTGCCAGCAGTTTATATCGTCCGGGAGGGGGCTTGTACGAGCAGTACTTC. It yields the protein CASSLYRPGGGLYEQYF.

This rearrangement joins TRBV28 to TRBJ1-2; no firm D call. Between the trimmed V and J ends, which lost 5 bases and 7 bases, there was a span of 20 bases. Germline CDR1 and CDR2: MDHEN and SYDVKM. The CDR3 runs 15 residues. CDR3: CASSPFSQDAGGYTF. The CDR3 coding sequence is TGTGCCAGCAGTCCGTTTTCCCAGGACGCGGGTGGCTACACCTTC.

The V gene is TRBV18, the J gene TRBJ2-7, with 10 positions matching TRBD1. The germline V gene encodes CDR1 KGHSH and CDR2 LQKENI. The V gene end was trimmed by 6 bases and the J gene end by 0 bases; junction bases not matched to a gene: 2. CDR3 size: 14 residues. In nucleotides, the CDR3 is TGTGCCAGCTCCGGGACAGGGGACTCCTACGAGCAGTACTTC. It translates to CASSGTGDSYEQYF.

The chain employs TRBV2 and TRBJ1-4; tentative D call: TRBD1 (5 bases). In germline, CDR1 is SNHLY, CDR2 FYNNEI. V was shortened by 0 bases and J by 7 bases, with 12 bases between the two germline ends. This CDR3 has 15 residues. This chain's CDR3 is CASSEALGGSEKLFF. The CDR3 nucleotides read TGTGCCAGCAGTGAAGCGCTGGGGGGGAGTGAAAAACTGTTTTTT.

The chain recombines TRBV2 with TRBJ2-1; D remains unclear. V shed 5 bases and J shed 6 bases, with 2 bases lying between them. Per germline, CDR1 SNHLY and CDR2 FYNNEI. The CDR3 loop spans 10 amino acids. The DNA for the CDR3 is TGTGCCAGCAGTCTCAATGAGCAGTTCTTC. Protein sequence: CASSLNEQFF.

The chain's CDR3 is CASSLGTGDTEAFF. The CDR3 region has the DNA TGTGCCAGCAGCTTAGGGACAGGGGACACTGAAGCTTTCTTT. V usage is TRBV7-2 and J usage is TRBJ1-1; 9 bases fit TRBD1. CDR1 and CDR2 from the germline V gene are SGHTA and FQGNSA. The CDR3 totals 14 residues. The ends lost 1 base at V and 3 bases at J; junction bases unmatched: 0.

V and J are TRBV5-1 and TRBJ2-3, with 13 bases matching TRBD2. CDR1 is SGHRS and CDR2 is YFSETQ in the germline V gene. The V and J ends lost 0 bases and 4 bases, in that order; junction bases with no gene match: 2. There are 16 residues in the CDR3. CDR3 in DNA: TGCGCCAGCAGCTTGGGGACTAGCGGGAGAGCAGATACGCAGTATTTT. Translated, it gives CASSLGTSGRADTQYF. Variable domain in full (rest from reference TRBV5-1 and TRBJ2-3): KAGVTQTPRYLIKTRGQQVTLSCSPISGHRSVSWYQQTPGQGLQFLFEYFSETQRNKGNFPGRFSGRQFSNSRSEMNVSTLELGDSALYLCASSLGTSGRADTQYFGPGTRLTVL.

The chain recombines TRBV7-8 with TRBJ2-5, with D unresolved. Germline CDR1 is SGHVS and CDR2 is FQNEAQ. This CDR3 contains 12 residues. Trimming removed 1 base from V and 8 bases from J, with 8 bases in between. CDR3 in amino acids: CASSLVSRTQYF. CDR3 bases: TGTGCCAGCAGCTTAGTCTCGAGAACCCAGTACTTC.